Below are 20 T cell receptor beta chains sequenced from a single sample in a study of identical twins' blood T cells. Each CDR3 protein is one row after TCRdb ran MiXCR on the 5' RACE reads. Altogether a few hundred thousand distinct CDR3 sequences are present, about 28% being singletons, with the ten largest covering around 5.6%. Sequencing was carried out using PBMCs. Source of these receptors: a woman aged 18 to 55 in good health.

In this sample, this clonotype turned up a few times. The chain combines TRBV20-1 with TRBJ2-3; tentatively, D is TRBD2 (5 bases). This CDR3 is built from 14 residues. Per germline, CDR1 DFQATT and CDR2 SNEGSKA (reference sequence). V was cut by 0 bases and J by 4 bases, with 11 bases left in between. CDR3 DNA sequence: TGCAGTGCTAGAGATGCACTAGTGGCAGATACGCAGTATTTT. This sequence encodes CSARDALVADTQYF.

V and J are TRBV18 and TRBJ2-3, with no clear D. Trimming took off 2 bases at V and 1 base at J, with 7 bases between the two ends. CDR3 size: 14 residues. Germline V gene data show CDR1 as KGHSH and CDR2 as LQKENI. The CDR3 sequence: CASSPNSGTDTQYF. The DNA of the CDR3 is TGTGCCAGCTCACCAAATTCTGGCACAGATACGCAGTATTTT.

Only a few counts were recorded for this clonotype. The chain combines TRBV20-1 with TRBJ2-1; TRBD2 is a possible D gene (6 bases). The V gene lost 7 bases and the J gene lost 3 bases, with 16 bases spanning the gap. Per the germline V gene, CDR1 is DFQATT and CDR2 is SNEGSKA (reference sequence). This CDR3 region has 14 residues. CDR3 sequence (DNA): TGCAGTGTTGAGCGGAGGGGCGTCTACAATGAGCAGTTCTTC. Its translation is CSVERRGVYNEQFF.

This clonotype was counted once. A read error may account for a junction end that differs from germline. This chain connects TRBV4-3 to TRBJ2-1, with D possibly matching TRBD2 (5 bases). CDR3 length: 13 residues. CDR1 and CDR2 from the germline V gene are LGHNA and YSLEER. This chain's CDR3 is CDSSQGPGREQFF. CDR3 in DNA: TGCGACAGCAGCCAAGGACCGGGGAGAGAGCAGTTCTTC.

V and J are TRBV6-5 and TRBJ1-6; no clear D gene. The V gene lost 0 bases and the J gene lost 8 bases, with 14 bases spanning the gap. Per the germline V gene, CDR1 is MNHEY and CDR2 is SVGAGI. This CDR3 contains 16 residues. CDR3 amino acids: CASSYSVSTGDSPLHF. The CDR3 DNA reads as TGTGCCAGCAGTTACTCGGTATCCACCGGCGATTCACCCCTCCACTTT.

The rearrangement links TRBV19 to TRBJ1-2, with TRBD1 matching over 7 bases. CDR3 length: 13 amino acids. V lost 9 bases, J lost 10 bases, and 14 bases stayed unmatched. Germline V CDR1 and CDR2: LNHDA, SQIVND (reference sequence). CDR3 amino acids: CASQGQAVGDYTF. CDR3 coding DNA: TGTGCCAGCCAAGGACAGGCGGTCGGGGACTACACCTTC.

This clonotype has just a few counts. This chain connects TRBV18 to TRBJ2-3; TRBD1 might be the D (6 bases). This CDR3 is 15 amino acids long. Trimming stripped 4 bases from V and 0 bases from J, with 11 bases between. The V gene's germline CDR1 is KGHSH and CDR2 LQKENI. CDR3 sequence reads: CASSLRGGSTDTQYF. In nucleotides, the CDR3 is TGTGCCAGCTCACTCCGAGGGGGAAGCACAGATACGCAGTATTTT.

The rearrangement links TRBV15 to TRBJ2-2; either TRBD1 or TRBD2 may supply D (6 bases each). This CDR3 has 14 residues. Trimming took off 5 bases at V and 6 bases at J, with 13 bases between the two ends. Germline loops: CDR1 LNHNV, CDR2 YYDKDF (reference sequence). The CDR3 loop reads CATSPTRGAGELFF. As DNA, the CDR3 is TGTGCCACCAGCCCGACAAGGGGGGCCGGGGAGCTGTTTTTT. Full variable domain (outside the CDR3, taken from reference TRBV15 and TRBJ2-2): DAMVIQNPRYQVTQFGKPVTLSCSQTLNHNVMYWYQQKSSQAPKLLFHYYDKDFNNEADTPDNFQSRRPNTSFCFLDIRSPGLGDTAMYLCATSPTRGAGELFFGEGSRLTVL.

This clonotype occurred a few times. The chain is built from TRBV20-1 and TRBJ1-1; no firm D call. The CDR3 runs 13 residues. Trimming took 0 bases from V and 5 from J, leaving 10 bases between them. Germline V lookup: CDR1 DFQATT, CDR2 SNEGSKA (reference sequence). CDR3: CSARDSLGTEAFF. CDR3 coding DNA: TGCAGTGCTAGAGACAGTCTGGGGACTGAAGCTTTCTTT.

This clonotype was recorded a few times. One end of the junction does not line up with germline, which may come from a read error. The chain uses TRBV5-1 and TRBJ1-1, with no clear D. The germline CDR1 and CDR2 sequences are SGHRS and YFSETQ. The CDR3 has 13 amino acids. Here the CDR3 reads CASSWNSDTEAFF. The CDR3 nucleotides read TGTGCCAGCAGCTGGAATTCGGACACTGAAGCTTTCTTT.

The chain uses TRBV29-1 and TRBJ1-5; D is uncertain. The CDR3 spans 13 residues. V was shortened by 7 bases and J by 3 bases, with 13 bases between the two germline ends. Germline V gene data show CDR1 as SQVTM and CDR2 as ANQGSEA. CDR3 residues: CSAAVQINQPQHF. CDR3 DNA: TGCAGCGCGGCAGTTCAGATCAATCAGCCCCAGCATTTT.

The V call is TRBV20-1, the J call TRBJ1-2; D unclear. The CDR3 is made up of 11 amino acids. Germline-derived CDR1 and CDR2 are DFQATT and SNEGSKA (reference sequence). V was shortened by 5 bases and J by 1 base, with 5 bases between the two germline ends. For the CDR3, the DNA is TGCAGTGCTCGACATAACTATGGCTACACCTTC. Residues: CSARHNYGYTF.

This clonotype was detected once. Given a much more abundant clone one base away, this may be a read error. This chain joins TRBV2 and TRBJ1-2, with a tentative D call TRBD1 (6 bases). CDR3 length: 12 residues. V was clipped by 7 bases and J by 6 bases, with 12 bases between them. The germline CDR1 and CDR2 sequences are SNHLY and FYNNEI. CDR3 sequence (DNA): TGTGCCAGCAAGGGGGACAACCATGGCTACACCTTC. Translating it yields CASKGDNHGYTF.

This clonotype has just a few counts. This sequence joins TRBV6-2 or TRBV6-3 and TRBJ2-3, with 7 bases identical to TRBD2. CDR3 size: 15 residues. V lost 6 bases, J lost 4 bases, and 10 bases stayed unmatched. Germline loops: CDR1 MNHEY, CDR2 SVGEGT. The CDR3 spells CASRMQRGGADTQYF. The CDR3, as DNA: TGTGCCAGCAGAATGCAGCGGGGTGGTGCAGATACGCAGTATTTT.

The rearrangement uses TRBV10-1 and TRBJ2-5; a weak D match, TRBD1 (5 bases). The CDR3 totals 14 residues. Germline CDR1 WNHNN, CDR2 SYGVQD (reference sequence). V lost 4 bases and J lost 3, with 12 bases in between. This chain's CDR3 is CASSGGTGKETQYF. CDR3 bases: TGCGCCAGCAGTGGGGGAACAGGAAAAGAGACCCAGTACTTC.

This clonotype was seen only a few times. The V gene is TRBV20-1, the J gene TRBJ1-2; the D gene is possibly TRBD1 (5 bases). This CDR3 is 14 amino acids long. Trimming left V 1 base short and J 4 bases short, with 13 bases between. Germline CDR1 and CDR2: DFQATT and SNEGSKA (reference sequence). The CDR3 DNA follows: TGCAGTGCTAGAGGGGCAATGGGGGTCTATGGCTACACCTTC. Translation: CSARGAMGVYGYTF.

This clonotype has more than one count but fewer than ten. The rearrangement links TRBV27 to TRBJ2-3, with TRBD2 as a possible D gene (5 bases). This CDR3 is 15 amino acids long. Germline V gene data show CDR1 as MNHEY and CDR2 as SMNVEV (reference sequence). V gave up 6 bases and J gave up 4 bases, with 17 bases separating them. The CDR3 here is CASRNAPASPDTQYF. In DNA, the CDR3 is TGTGCCAGCAGAAATGCTCCGGCTAGCCCAGATACGCAGTATTTT.

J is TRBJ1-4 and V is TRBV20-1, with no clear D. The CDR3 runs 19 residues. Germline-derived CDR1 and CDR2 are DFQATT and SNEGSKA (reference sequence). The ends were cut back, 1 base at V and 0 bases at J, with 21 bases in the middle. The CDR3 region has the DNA TGCAGTGCTAGAGTCCAACCCGGACGGTCATATACAACTAATGAAAAACTGTTTTTT. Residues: CSARVQPGRSYTTNEKLFF.

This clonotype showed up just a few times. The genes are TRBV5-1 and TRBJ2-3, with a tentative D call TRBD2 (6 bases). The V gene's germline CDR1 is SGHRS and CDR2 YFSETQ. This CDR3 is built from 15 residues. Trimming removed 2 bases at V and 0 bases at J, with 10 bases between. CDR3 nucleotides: TGCGCCAGCAGCTTCCTAGCGCCTAGCACAGATACGCAGTATTTT. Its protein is CASSFLAPSTDTQYF.

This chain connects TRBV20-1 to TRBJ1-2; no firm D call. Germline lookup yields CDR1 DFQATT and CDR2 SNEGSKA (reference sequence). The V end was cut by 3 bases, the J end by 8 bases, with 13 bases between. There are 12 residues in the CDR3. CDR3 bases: TGCAGTGCTAGGAATGCCGCGGAGGGCTACACCTTC. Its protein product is CSARNAAEGYTF.